The present entry profiles one T cell receptor (beta chain) with its context. Its antigen is unknown. These data belong to a study of T cell repertoires in ileal Crohn's disease. Study-level points and caveats: Compared with CD4 T cells, sorted CD8 cells carried more expanded clones.

About 490 nanograms of biopsy DNA per sample underwent TCRB immunosequencing. Sequencing was performed with immunoSEQ multiplex PCR; in TCRdb, only in-frame clones are kept and a portion is missing. The sample lists 9,000 to 13,000 clones, 65% to 80% occurring once. The germline V gene has CDR1 SGHDT and CDR2 YYEEEE. V lost 2 bases, J lost 3 bases, and 9 bases lay in between. The CDR3 runs 14 residues. The TCR comes from an adult with Crohn's disease. J is TRBJ1-5 and V is TRBV5-6, with D tentatively TRBD1 (6 bases). Sequenced input: ileal tissue. CDR3 DNA sequence: TGTGCCAGCAGCTTTGGGGACAACAATCAGCCCCAGCATTTT. It translates to CASSFGDNNQPQHF. The whole variable domain, remainder taken from reference TRBV5-6 and TRBJ1-5, is DAGVTQSPTHLIKTRGQQVTLRCSPKSGHDTVSWYQQALGQGPQFIFQYYEEEERQRGNFPDRFSGHQFPNYSSELNVNALLLGDSALYLCASSFGDNNQPQHFGDGTRLSIL.